Below, one T cell receptor beta chain is given with its context. Its cognate antigen has yet to be identified. Base qualities are not at hand, and no much larger clone is one base apart. This sample is drawn from a study of blood T cell repertoires in COVID-19 (dated by TCRdb to about 2020). For context, the study as a whole: Collaborator samples came from the United States, Italy and Spain and covered acute and convalescent phases of COVID-19. The material from the prospective study consisted of cDNA or gDNA derived from T cells, B-cell-depleted T cells, or PBMCs. Subjects who had been exposed to COVID-19, were actively infected with it, or had recovered from it provided the deeply sampled blood TCRbeta repertoires that made up the dataset. The repertoires were released in a freely available public database intended as a resource for research on the immune response to SARS-CoV-2. Samples were obtained from the ongoing ImmuneRACE study (first 160 participants) and from about 1,300 subjects provided by 6 global collaborators. A de-identified subject ID, COVID-19 status, age in years and sex were almost always included in the sample metadata. Where HLA class I and class II types were available, the types were taken from metadata supplied by the sample provider, not from assay-based typing.

The immunoSEQ Assay, a bias-controlled multiplex PCR, was used to amplify TCRbeta CDR3 regions from genomic DNA. The original methods were these. Nucleated cell counts per sample were estimated from amplification of reference gene primers within the assay. To quantify the absolute abundance of each unique TCRbeta CDR3 rearrangement, sequence reads were collapsed and filtered. For each sample, productive Simpson clonality was calculated as the square root of Simpson's diversity index over productive rearrangements. TCRdb re-hosts the immuneACCESS table, in-frame sequences only. Its copies lack some clones; in the studies checked, an unresolved V gene accounts for under half of them, and the cause for the rest is not known. For V, J and clone size, that table is used; D and trimming come from the DNA. The sample has 270,000 or so clones on record, around 92% of them singletons. 11% of the sample is in the top ten clones.

The study at large found these results: How much clinical and demographic metadata was included differed by source and by participant, and the metadata was provided uncurated.

In Seattle, one collaborating source enrolled patients while the infection was active and tracked those patients longitudinally over the course of disease. Whole blood was collected in K2EDTA tubes by collaborating institutions according to the institutions' own protocols. Collaborator samples were shipped for TCRbeta analysis as frozen whole blood, isolated PBMCs, or DNA extracted from either sample type. V is pared back by 5 bases and J by 0 bases, with 10 bases lying between the germline termini. The CDR3, from cysteine to phenylalanine, totals 14 residues. Only the CDR3 region is kept as DNA, spanning 42 bases read in frame from base 1. The CDR1 and CDR2 encoded by the germline V gene are SGHVS and FQNEAQ.

The clonotype originates from a woman in her 30s with COVID-19, enrolled during active disease. The sample taken for sequencing was peripheral blood. The chain uses TRBV7-8 and TRBJ1-1; perhaps TRBD1 is the D gene, with 5 bases matching. The encoded CDR3 is CASSPRGMNTEAFF. The sequenced DNA is TGTGCCAGCAGCCCCCGGGGGATGAACACTGAAGCTTTCTTT. Extended through the reference TRBV7-8 and TRBJ1-1 proteins, this CDR3 yields the full variable domain: GAGVSQSPRYKVAKRGQDVALRCDPISGHVSLFWYQQALGQGPEFLTYFQNEAQLDKSGLPSDRFFAERPEGSVSTLKIQRTQQEDSAVYLCASSPRGMNTEAFFGQGTRLTVV.